In its sample, the clone carrying this TCR beta chain was seen many times. Its antigen is still unknown. One entry per CDR3 protein results from TCRdb running MiXCR on the reads. The sample shows hundreds of thousands of distinct CDR3 sequences, 20% to 25% of them seen only once. Germline CDR1 is SEHNR and CDR2 is FQNEAQ (reference sequence). This CDR3 comprises 16 residues. J lost 7 bases, V lost 4 bases, and 12 bases had no gene match. This record belongs to a study of T cell repertoires in cytomegalovirus infection. About the research overall: Public TCR beta signatures provided an indication of both CMV infection and a matching HLA type.

Broader study findings: CMV-specific TCR beta clonotypes restricted by HLA-C were the ones dominating the ex vivo response. Public TCR beta family frequency separated CMV-and-HLA carriers, including in an independent cohort.

This chain uses TRBV7-9 with TRBJ1-1; 10 bases are shared with TRBD1. The specimen sequenced was CD8+ T cells from PBMCs. The clonotype comes from a human donor in good health (CMV status not recorded). Some clones in this sample may be carry-over from other donors' samples. The CDR3 protein is CASSYSHTGTGDEAFF. CDR3 coding DNA: TGTGCCAGCAGCTATTCGCACACCGGGACAGGGGATGAAGCTTTCTTT.